This T cell receptor beta chain was observed in a study of T cell repertoires in cytomegalovirus infection. General study points: Ex vivo responses were dominated by HLA-C-restricted CMV-specific TCR beta clonotypes. There were carriers of CMV plus the relevant HLA, and cumulative public TCR beta family frequency identified them.

Comments on this clonotype: Its antigen is undetermined.

Trimming at V came to 4 bases and at J to 4 bases, leaving 6 bases not matched to a gene. This CDR3 spans 15 amino acids. Germline V CDR1 and CDR2: KGHDR, SFDVKD. TCRdb re-analysed the reads in MiXCR, keeping a single row per CDR3 protein. Of 700,000 to 950,000 distinct CDR3 sequences listed, over 25% were seen once; the top ten hold around 12%. The receptor was derived from a human donor in good health (CMV status not recorded). Some clones in this sample may be carry-over from other donors' samples. The sample here was cultured CD8+ T cells from PBMCs, taken from culture after CMV antigen stimulation. The rearrangement joins TRBV24-1 to TRBJ2-1; 7 bases match TRBD1. The CDR3 DNA reads TGTGCCACCAGTGACCCATCACAGGGGTACAATGAGCAGTTCTTC. Protein sequence: CATSDPSQGYNEQFF.